Sequencing of this T cell receptor (beta chain) was carried out in a study of blood T cell repertoires in COVID-19. Background on the study: The United States, Italy and Spain provided the acute and convalescent COVID-19 samples. Sample material is recorded as cDNA or gDNA derived from T cells, B-cell-depleted T cells, or PBMCs.

The V gene lost 0 bases and the J gene lost 6 bases, with 23 bases spanning the gap. Germline lookup yields CDR1 LNHNV and CDR2 YYDKDF (reference sequence). This CDR3 is built from 19 residues. In the authors' workflow: Using reference gene primer amplification, nucleated cell counts were estimated. The data were produced by immunoSEQ multiplex PCR, yet TCRdb's version contains in-frame clones alone and is incomplete. The DNA gave D and trimming, while V, J and clone size come from that table. The sample lists about 87,000 clones, about 88% seen once, with 4% to 5.5% in the top ten. The chain couples TRBV15 to TRBJ2-2, with D possibly being TRBD1 (5 bases). Sequenced: peripheral blood. This clonotype was obtained from a man aged 40-49 years with acute or convalescent COVID-19. The CDR3 nucleotides are TGTGCCACCAGCAGAGATAGGACACGCCCCGGGTTTTGGTCCGGGGAGCTGTTTTTT. Translating gives CATSRDRTRPGFWSGELFF.